The clone carrying this T cell receptor (beta chain) was picked up a small number of times. Each single cDNA molecule received a unique molecular identifier. TCRdb recomputed calls from the 5' RACE reads with MiXCR, one row per CDR3 protein. The sample has 80,000 to 95,000 distinct CDR3 sequences, more than 13% seen once. This sample is drawn from a study of early T cells in non-severe SARS-CoV-2 infection. The CDR3 sequence is 13 residues long. V was cut by 4 bases and J by 5 bases, with 10 bases left in between. Germline assignment: CDR1 SGHDT and CDR2 YYEEEE. The chain is built from TRBV5-6 and TRBJ2-1; possibly TRBD2 for D (6 bases). This clonotype was sampled from an adult who was a healthcare worker with PCR-confirmed SARS-CoV-2 infection or an uninfected control (not recorded which). The source material was whole blood. The CDR3 loop reads CASSPWEDNEQFF. The CDR3 bases are TGTGCCAGCAGCCCTTGGGAGGACAATGAGCAGTTCTTC.